The clone carrying this T cell receptor (beta chain) was recorded a few times. Its antigen is unknown. TCRdb reprocessed the reads via MiXCR and lists one record per CDR3 protein. The sample lists about half a million distinct CDR3 sequences, 33% seen once, with roughly a sixth in the top ten. Trimming removed 2 bases from V and 9 bases from J; junction bases left unmatched: 5. This CDR3 has 14 amino acids. Germline V gives CDR1 SGHTA, CDR2 FQGNSA. This entry is derived from a study of T cell repertoires in cytomegalovirus infection. Study-level information: Public TCR beta signatures marked donors with CMV infection and the matching HLA.

Whole-study results and caveats: There were HLA-C-restricted CMV-specific TCR beta clonotypes dominating the ex vivo response. The cumulative frequency of public TCR beta families identified carriers of CMV plus the relevant HLA.

The TCR comes from a human donor in good health (CMV status not recorded). Some clones in this sample may be carry-over from other donors' samples. The V gene is TRBV7-2, the J gene TRBJ2-1, with TRBD2 matching over 9 bases. Sequencing was performed on cultured PBMCs, taken from culture after CMV antigen stimulation. The CDR3 reads CASSLNSGSFEQFF. The CDR3 DNA follows: TGTGCCAGCAGCTTAAATAGCGGGAGTTTTGAGCAGTTCTTC.